This T cell receptor beta chain comes out of a study of blood T cells in healthy people across ages. The CDR3 is 17 residues long. Germline V gene lookup returns CDR1 MNHEY and CDR2 SMNVEV (reference sequence). Trimming took 9 bases from V and 9 from J; bases not matched to a gene: 22. Then a second PCR, running about 7 to 11 cycles, was carried out with a sample-barcoded 5' primer and a J-beta primer mix. TCRdb used MiXCR to reprocess the 5' RACE reads, holding one entry per CDR3 protein. In the table there are hundreds of thousands of distinct CDR3 sequences, under 45% of which are singletons. Study results and caveats: In long-lived donors, naive CD4+ cell counts and diversity exceeded those of aged donors.

Concerning this clonotype: Its antigen is as yet unknown.

The V gene is TRBV27, the J gene TRBJ2-1; 8 nucleotides agree with TRBD1. Sequences were obtained from blood. The TCR was taken from a man in his 60s in good health. The CDR3, as DNA: TGTGCCAGTAGTGCGGGGACAGGCCTTCCCCTATTTCGTGAGCAGTTCTTC. Translation: CASSAGTGLPLFREQFF.